One sample yielded the 8 T cell receptor beta chains listed below, sequenced in a study of blood T cell repertoires in COVID-19. Using immunoSEQ multiplex PCR, the repertoire was profiled, and TCRdb retains in-frame clones only, with some absent. In the table there are roughly 450,000 clones, about 90% of which are singletons. Sequenced material: PBMCs or T cells enriched from blood (not recorded which). The receptors were sampled from a man aged 18 to 35 who had recovered from COVID-19.

V gene TRBV7-2 combines with J gene TRBJ1-2, with D possibly being TRBD1 (6 bases). This CDR3 contains 14 residues. From germline, CDR1 is SGHTA and CDR2 FQGNSA. The ends were cut back, 3 bases at V and 3 bases at J, with 11 bases in the middle. CDR3 bases: TGTGCCAGCAGCTTGTCCAGGGGAGACTATGGCTACACCTTC. The encoded protein is CASSLSRGDYGYTF.

The rearrangement uses TRBV5-1 and TRBJ1-2; 9 nucleotides line up with TRBD1. Germline V CDR1 and CDR2: SGHRS, YFSETQ. J lost 4 bases, V lost 2 bases, and 6 bases had no gene match. CDR3 length: 15 residues. CDR3 nucleotide sequence: TGCGCCAGCAGCTTCGAGGGACAGGGTGCCTATGGCTACACCTTC. Amino acids: CASSFEGQGAYGYTF.

This sequence joins TRBV10-3 and TRBJ1-1; D is undetermined. Trimming left V 0 bases short and J 3 bases short, with 8 bases between. The CDR3 is 14 residues long. The germline V gene encodes CDR1 ENHRY and CDR2 SYGVKD. For the CDR3, the DNA is TGTGCCATCAGTGAGTCAATCGGGGACACTGAAGCTTTCTTT. It translates to CAISESIGDTEAFF.

The V gene is TRBV6-4, the J gene TRBJ2-2; D is undetermined. The V end was cut by 6 bases, the J end by 7 bases, with 12 bases between. The CDR3 is 13 residues long. The germline CDR1 and CDR2 sequences are MRHNA and SNTAGT. The CDR3 DNA reads as TGTGCCAGCAGCCTCGACGAGCGCGGGGAGCTGTTTTTT. It is translated as CASSLDERGELFF.

The chain has TRBV27 and TRBJ2-2; TRBD2 is a possible D gene (5 bases). The CDR3 sequence is 15 residues long. CDR1 and CDR2 from the germline V gene are MNHEY and SMNVEV (reference sequence). Trimming shortened V by 2 bases and J by 3 bases, and 10 bases separated the two germline ends. CDR3 DNA sequence: TGTGCCAGCAGTTTAAGACTAACCTACACCGGGGAGCTGTTTTTT. Its protein is CASSLRLTYTGELFF.

Regarding this clone: The same CDR3 is also encoded by other DNA sequences in this sample. The chain carries TRBV14 and TRBJ1-2, with D tentatively TRBD1 (5 bases). Germline values: CDR1 SGHDN, CDR2 FVKESK. This CDR3 comprises 12 residues. V was clipped by 1 base and J by 7 bases, with 7 bases between them. The CDR3 nucleotides read TGTGCCAGCAGCCAAGGGGGCGGTGGCTACACCTTC. Translating gives CASSQGGGGYTF.

This chain uses TRBV5-8 with TRBJ1-2; 9 bases align to TRBD1. CDR1 and CDR2 (germline): SGHTS, YDEGEE. Trimming cost V 2 bases and J 5 bases; bases outside gene matches: 7. The length of the CDR3 is 15 residues. CDR3 sequence (DNA): TGTGCCAGCAGCTTAAGGGACAGGGATTATTATGGCTACACCTTC. This encodes CASSLRDRDYYGYTF.

V and J are TRBV28 and TRBJ1-5; D uncertain. The CDR3 is 17 residues long. V shed 5 bases and J shed 4 bases, with 21 bases lying between them. Germline CDR1 MDHEN, CDR2 SYDVKM. The chain's CDR3 is CASSNPGSKLANQPQHF. The CDR3 bases are TGTGCCAGCAGTAACCCGGGGTCGAAGTTGGCAAATCAGCCCCAGCATTTT.